This TCR beta chain originates from a study of neoadjuvant nivolumab and ipilimumab in lung cancer. Notes on this clone: Its specificity is unknown.

General study findings and limits: Compared with tumor-adjacent uninvolved lung, resected tumors showed greater richness and clonality. From pretherapy to surgery, tumor richness and clonality rose with dual therapy.

Some clones are missing from TCRdb's copy, which holds only in-frame ones; the method was immunoSEQ multiplex PCR. The sample holds tens of thousands of clones, 65% to 85% seen once. With 0 bases removed from V and 2 bases from J, the gap between germline ends came to 5 bases. The CDR3 totals 13 residues. Germline V lookup: CDR1 SEHNR, CDR2 FQNEAQ (reference sequence). This TCR came from an adult with non-small cell lung cancer. This chain connects TRBV7-9 to TRBJ2-7; perhaps TRBD2 as D (5 bases). The sample was tumor tissue, taken after neoadjuvant nivolumab, alone or with ipilimumab, at or shortly before surgery. In DNA form, the CDR3 reads TGTGCCAGCAGCTTAGCGGGAGCCTACGAGCAGTACTTC. It yields the protein CASSLAGAYEQYF.